The 4 T cell receptor beta chains below all came from one sample that was sequenced in a study of shared clonotypes between healthy human individuals. The method was immunoSEQ multiplex PCR; TCRdb's version includes in-frame clones alone and lacks a portion of them. This sample yields under 2,000,000 clones, of which about 95% are seen a single time; 1.2% belongs to the top ten. Cells designated naive CD8 were CD45RO-negative and were positively selected for CCR7, with terminally differentiated effector memory CD45RA+ cells excluded. The sequencing input was naive CD8+ T cells sorted from blood. The receptors derive from a man in his late teens or twenties in good health.

In its sample, this clone was seen a few times. The rearrangement joins TRBV2 to TRBJ1-2; 9 bases align to TRBD1. Germline CDR1 is SNHLY and CDR2 is FYNNEI. The V gene end was trimmed by 8 bases and the J gene end by 5 bases; junction bases not matched to a gene: 15. This CDR3 comprises 16 residues. CDR3 in DNA: TGTGCCAGCCCCCCAGCCTCGGGACAGGGCATATATGGCTACACCTTC. It codes for CASPPASGQGIYGYTF.

This clone was detected only once. The J gene is TRBJ2-3, the V gene TRBV2; tentatively, D is TRBD2 (5 bases). This CDR3 spans 17 amino acids. Trimming removed 4 bases from V and 6 bases from J, with 23 bases in between. Germline-derived CDR1 and CDR2 are SNHLY and FYNNEI. In nucleotides, the CDR3 is TGTGCCAGCAGTGGGGCCCCGGACGGTCTAGCCCCGGATACGCAGTATTTT. This codes for CASSGAPDGLAPDTQYF. Full variable domain (rest looked up from reference TRBV2 and TRBJ2-3): EPEVTQTPSHQVTQMGQEVILRCVPISNHLYFYWYRQILGQKVEFLVSFYNNEISEKSEIFDDQFSVERPDGSNFTLKIRSTKLEDSAMYFCASSGAPDGLAPDTQYFGPGTRLTVL.

In regard to this clone: Other nucleotide sequences from this sample produce the same CDR3. The chain links TRBV6-5 to TRBJ2-7; D is ambiguous. Between the trimmed V and J ends, which lost 0 bases and 3 bases, there was a span of 6 bases. The CDR3 sequence is 13 residues long. Per the germline V gene, CDR1 is MNHEY and CDR2 is SVGAGI. The CDR3 DNA reads TGTGCCAGCAGTTACTCGGGTAGCTACGAGCAGTACTTC. Its protein is CASSYSGSYEQYF.

This clone has more than one count but fewer than ten. The chain uses TRBV10-3 and TRBJ1-6; 9 nucleotides line up with TRBD1. J lost 7 bases, V lost 0 bases, and 4 bases had no gene match. This CDR3 spans 16 amino acids. Germline-derived CDR1 and CDR2 are ENHRY and SYGVKD. The CDR3 reads CAISESGTGSNSPLHF. Here the CDR3 DNA reads TGTGCCATCAGTGAGTCAGGGACAGGGAGCAATTCACCCCTCCACTTT.